This T cell receptor (beta chain) was documented in a study of cytomegalovirus exposure and HLA in healthy donors. Findings and caveats of the study: Productive rates of about 87% or about 30% were seen for most TCR beta V segments in an earlier analysis.

Researchers ran the PCR with 60 Vbeta and 13 Jbeta primers. Sequenced by immunoSEQ multiplex PCR; TCRdb stores in-frame clones only, minus some. This table has over 150,000 clones, over 70% appearing once. About this clone itself: Its cognate antigen is unknown.

The TCR originated in a man aged 25 to 40 in good health and CMV-seronegative. Material for sequencing was PBMCs.

DNA for the CDR3: TGTGCCAGCAGCCCGGTGTTGGGGGGTGCGTACGAGCAGTACTTC. This gives the protein CASSPVLGGAYEQYF. The J gene is TRBJ2-7, the V gene TRBV7-9; tentative D call: TRBD2 (6 bases). Per germline, CDR1 SEHNR and CDR2 FQNEAQ (reference sequence). The CDR3 is made up of 15 amino acids. V lost 5 bases and J lost 4, with 18 bases in between.